Following are 7 T cell receptor beta chains from one sample sequenced in a study of T-cell memory formation after mild COVID-19. One entry per CDR3 protein, called by TCRdb with MiXCR from the 5' RACE reads. The sample carries about 390,000 distinct CDR3 sequences, approximately 16% recorded once. Input material: PBMCs or a T cell subset sorted from them (not recorded which). The receptors shown here come from a man younger than 35 who had mild COVID-19 (a few samples of this study predate the infection). Cell type and time point are not known.

This clonotype showed up just a few times. The rearrangement links TRBV7-6 to TRBJ2-2; tentative D call: TRBD2 (6 bases). V dropped 5 bases and J dropped 6 bases, with 22 bases sitting between them. The CDR3 totals 17 residues. Germline V gene sequence: CDR1 SGHVS, CDR2 FNYEAQ. CDR3: CASSPRRGKNLPGELFF. As DNA, the CDR3 is TGTGCCAGCAGCCCGCGGCGGGGAAAAAACCTTCCCGGGGAGCTGTTTTTT.

V is TRBV6-1 and J is TRBJ2-7; D may be TRBD1 (6 bases). Germline V gene lookup returns CDR1 MNHNS and CDR2 SASEGT. This CDR3 has 14 residues. Between the trimmed V and J ends, which lost 2 bases and 5 bases, there was a span of 13 bases. Written as DNA, the CDR3 is TGTGCCAGCAGTGAACCAGGGGCTAACAACGAGCAGTACGTC. The encoded protein is CASSEPGANNEQYV.

In its sample, this clonotype was seen a few times. V gene TRBV10-3 combines with J gene TRBJ2-5; D is undetermined. V was clipped by 3 bases and J by 2 bases, with 7 bases between them. The CDR3 is 13 amino acids. Germline loops: CDR1 ENHRY, CDR2 SYGVKD. Here the CDR3 reads CAISDGGQETQYF. CDR3 nucleotides: TGTGCCATCAGTGACGGCGGACAAGAGACCCAGTACTTC.

This clonotype has more than one count but fewer than ten. The CDR3 ends on some other residue instead of the conserved phenylalanine or tryptophan, so this is likely a read error. The DNA is left out, because the CDR3 cannot be placed on it with certainty; the CDR3 is given as TCRdb lists it. J is TRBJ2-1 and V is TRBV5-1; TRBD2, as called in the table, went unchecked against the DNA. From germline, CDR1 is SGHRS and CDR2 YFSETQ. The length of the CDR3 is 11 amino acids, counting both ends. CDR3 protein: CATQGPRNIIG.

This chain uses TRBV20-1 with TRBJ1-6, with TRBD1 matching 7 bases. Per the germline V gene, CDR1 is DFQATT and CDR2 is SNEGSKA (reference sequence). This CDR3 region has 13 residues. The CDR3 spells CRTRQGHNSPLHF. The CDR3 region has the DNA TGCCGAACCCGACAGGGACATAATTCACCCCTCCACTTT.

This clonotype appeared a few times. The J gene is TRBJ1-2, the V gene TRBV18, with D perhaps TRBD1 (6 bases). V shed 6 bases and J shed 5 bases, with 13 bases lying between them. This CDR3 region has 13 residues. Germline CDR1 is KGHSH and CDR2 is LQKENI. CDR3 residues: CASSPEGEYGYTF. The CDR3 DNA is TGTGCCAGCTCTCCGGAGGGGGAATATGGCTACACCTTC.

This clonotype was seen a handful of times. The CDR3 here is CASSLGRYQETQYF. CDR3 sequence (DNA): TGTGCCAGCAGCTTAGGAAGATATCAAGAGACCCAGTACTTC. The chain couples TRBV7-6 to TRBJ2-5; no reliable D call. The CDR3 sequence is 14 residues long. Germline V CDR1 and CDR2: SGHVS, FNYEAQ. V lost 1 base and J lost 2, with 8 bases in between.